The 8 T cell receptor beta chains reported below all come from one sample, sequenced in a study of technical replicates of blood from several donors. Libraries were prepared by immunoSEQ multiplex PCR; TCRdb keeps only in-frame clonotypes and omits some of them. The sample has approximately 70,000 clones, 85% to 95% seen once. The sequenced sample consisted of T cells isolated from PBMCs. The receptor set was obtained from a human donor in good health.

The gene calls are TRBV10-3 and TRBJ1-5, with 9 bases that match TRBD1. Germline lookup yields CDR1 ENHRY and CDR2 SYGVKD. Trimming removed 6 bases from V and 4 bases from J; junction bases left unmatched: 10. The CDR3 has 16 amino acids. Here the CDR3 reads CAIRDSGTGRNQPQHF. The CDR3 DNA follows: TGTGCCATCAGGGATTCCGGGACAGGGCGTAATCAGCCCCAGCATTTT.

The rearrangement links TRBV27 to TRBJ2-3, with 7 bases matching TRBD2. The CDR3 runs 17 residues. With V trimmed by 3 bases and J by 2 bases, 11 bases remained unmatched. Germline CDR1 MNHEY, CDR2 SMNVEV (reference sequence). The CDR3 DNA reads as TGTGCCAGCAGTTTTATTGGTGGTACTAGCGACACAGATACGCAGTATTTT. Translation: CASSFIGGTSDTDTQYF.

The chain links TRBV13 to TRBJ2-1; 8 bases fit TRBD2. Germline trimming cut 1 base from V and 0 bases from J; bases unmatched to any gene: 2. The CDR3 totals 16 residues. Germline CDR1 reads PRHDT; CDR2 reads FYEKMQ (reference sequence). The CDR3 protein is CASSLDREGSYNEQFF. CDR3 DNA sequence: TGTGCCAGCAGCTTAGATCGGGAGGGCTCCTACAATGAGCAGTTCTTC.

The rearrangement joins TRBV6-4 to TRBJ1-1; D gene ambiguous. Trimming took off 2 bases at V and 0 bases at J, with 7 bases between the two ends. The germline V gene encodes CDR1 MRHNA and CDR2 SNTAGT. The CDR3 runs to 14 residues. Here the CDR3 reads CASSDLALNTEAFF. In DNA form, the CDR3 reads TGTGCCAGCAGTGACCTAGCTTTGAACACTGAAGCTTTCTTT.

The chain recombines TRBV5-1 with TRBJ1-1, with 8 positions matching TRBD1. The CDR3 extends over 13 amino acids. The ends lost 6 bases at V and 4 bases at J; junction bases unmatched: 5. Germline CDR1 reads SGHRS; CDR2 reads YFSETQ. In DNA, the CDR3 is TGCGCCAGCATCGCTCAGGGGGCCACTGAAGCTTTCTTT. It translates to CASIAQGATEAFF. Together with reference TRBV5-1 and TRBJ1-1, the CDR3 gives the full variable domain: KAGVTQTPRYLIKTRGQQVTLSCSPISGHRSVSWYQQTPGQGLQFLFEYFSETQRNKGNFPGRFSGRQFSNSRSEMNVSTLELGDSALYLCASIAQGATEAFFGQGTRLTVV.

This sequence joins TRBV10-1 and TRBJ2-7; TRBD2 matches 14 bases. This CDR3 comprises 18 residues. V gave up 3 bases and J gave up 0 bases; unmatched junction bases: 7. The V gene's germline CDR1 is WNHNN and CDR2 SYGVQD (reference sequence). The CDR3 DNA follows: TGCGCCAGCAGTGACTATGCCGGGACTAGCGGGGGCTCCTACGAGCAGTACTTC. Amino acid sequence: CASSDYAGTSGGSYEQYF.

Only one count was recorded for this clone. This sequence joins TRBV19 and TRBJ2-5; D perhaps matches TRBD2 (6 bases). V was pared by 1 base and J by 4 bases, with 10 bases between. CDR3 size: 14 residues. The germline gives CDR1 LNHDA, CDR2 SQIVND (reference sequence). The CDR3: CASSIVGGVETQYF. The CDR3 DNA sequence: TGTGCCAGTAGTATAGTCGGCGGGGTAGAGACCCAGTACTTC.

This clone appeared a single time. The chain recombines TRBV29-1 with TRBJ2-7; 7 bases align to TRBD1. The ends lost 5 bases at V and 0 bases at J; junction bases unmatched: 4. The CDR3 runs to 13 residues. Germline values: CDR1 SQVTM, CDR2 ANQGSEA. CDR3 DNA: TGCAGCGTTACCGGGACAGTCTCCTACGAGCAGTACTTC. Its protein is CSVTGTVSYEQYF.